The 15 T cell receptor beta chains given below trace back to one sample, sequenced in a study of T cells after yellow fever vaccination. One entry per CDR3 protein results from TCRdb running MiXCR on the 5' RACE reads. The sample lists 400,000 or so distinct CDR3 sequences, around 6.4% seen once, with over 14% in the top ten. The sequenced sample was PBMCs, obtained 5 days after the yellow fever booster vaccination. Receptors originate from a man under 40 who received the YFV17D yellow fever vaccine.

This clonotype was found a few times. The chain couples TRBV20-1 to TRBJ2-4; 8 bases agree with TRBD2. V gave up 5 bases and J gave up 6 bases; unmatched junction bases: 6. CDR1 and CDR2 from the germline V gene are DFQATT and SNEGSKA (reference sequence). This CDR3 spans 13 amino acids. The DNA for the CDR3 is TGCAGTGCTGGGGGACTAGGGGTAAACATTCAGTACTTC. The encoded protein is CSAGGLGVNIQYF.

This clonotype has at least ten counts. The chain joins TRBV28 to TRBJ2-5, with a possible D match to TRBD1 (7 bases). Germline assignment: CDR1 MDHEN and CDR2 SYDVKM. Trimming took 0 bases from V and 5 from J, leaving 13 bases between them. This CDR3 contains 15 residues. The CDR3, as DNA: TGTGCCAGCAGTTTATGGGAGGGGGCGCGGGAGACCCAGTACTTC. Amino acids: CASSLWEGARETQYF.

V usage is TRBV2 and J usage is TRBJ1-1, with D tentatively TRBD1 (6 bases). CDR1 and CDR2 from the germline V gene are SNHLY and FYNNEI. The CDR3 runs to 13 residues. Trimming took 6 bases from V and 3 from J, leaving 11 bases between them. CDR3 coding DNA: TGTGCCAGCAGGGAGACAGGAGACACTGAAGCTTTCTTT. Translated: CASRETGDTEAFF.

The chain combines TRBV21-1 with TRBJ2-7; no check of the table's D call, TRBD2, against the DNA was made. TRBV21-1 is assigned pseudogene status. The CDR3 runs 17 residues. This CDR3 reads CASLLAGGPSDYYEQYF. CDR3 nucleotide sequence: TGTGCCAGCCTCCTAGCGGGAGGGCCCTCAGACTACTACGAGCAGTACTTC.

This clonotype occurred a few times. The chain recombines TRBV20-1 with TRBJ2-7; no clear D. V lost 6 bases to trimming and J lost 2 bases, with 14 bases between them. This CDR3 is built from 13 residues. The germline V gene has CDR1 DFQATT and CDR2 SNEGSKA (reference sequence). CDR3 sequence: CSALPGSTYEQYF. The CDR3 coding sequence is TGCAGTGCCCTTCCCGGGTCTACCTACGAGCAGTACTTC.

This clonotype turned up a few times. The genes are TRBV7-2 and TRBJ2-1, with TRBD1 matching 9 bases. The V segment lost 5 bases and the J segment 3 bases; nucleotides outside the gene matches: 8. In germline, CDR1 is SGHTA, CDR2 FQGNSA. The CDR3 has 16 amino acids. The CDR3 loop is CASSPNRGPFYNEQFF. The CDR3 nucleotides read TGTGCCAGCAGCCCGAACAGGGGGCCATTCTACAATGAGCAGTTCTTC.

Regarding this clonotype: It is unclear where the CDR3 begins or ends on the DNA, so no DNA is shown, and the CDR3 is as TCRdb lists it. V gene TRBV12-3 or TRBV12-4 combines with J gene TRBJ2-1. The CDR3 has 13 amino acids, counting both end residues. CDR3 region: CASTLGTYNEQFF.

The chain has TRBV28 and TRBJ2-7; weak D call: TRBD1 (5 bases). Germline CDR1 reads MDHEN; CDR2 reads SYDVKM. The length of the CDR3 is 14 residues. V was pared by 3 bases and J by 3 bases, with 12 bases between. In nucleotides, the CDR3 is TGTGCCAGCAGTTTTCTAGGACACGGCTACGAGCAGTACTTC. Its protein is CASSFLGHGYEQYF. The full variable domain, rest sourced from reference TRBV28 and TRBJ2-7, is DVKVTQSSRYLVKRTGEKVFLECVQDMDHENMFWYRQDPGLGLRLIYFSYDVKMKEKGDIPEGYSVSREKKERFSLILESASTNQTSMYLCASSFLGHGYEQYFGPGTRLTVT.

This clonotype has a handful of counts. This sequence joins TRBV7-2 and TRBJ2-7; tentatively, D is TRBD1 or TRBD2 (5 bases each). CDR1 is SGHTA, CDR2 FQGNSA, per germline. The CDR3 spans 14 residues. The V gene lost 2 bases and the J gene lost 2 bases, with 10 bases spanning the gap. The CDR3 protein is CASSLKGTTYEQYF. Written as DNA, the CDR3 is TGTGCCAGCAGCTTAAAAGGGACCACCTACGAGCAGTACTTC.

This clonotype was counted ten times or more. V gene TRBV11-2 combines with J gene TRBJ2-7, with 13 bases that match TRBD2. Per germline, CDR1 SGHAT and CDR2 FQNNGV. The CDR3 consists of 17 residues. Trimming removed 1 base from V and 5 bases from J; junction bases left unmatched: 8. This CDR3 reads CASSLGLAGGLRNEQYF. CDR3 DNA: TGTGCCAGCAGCTTAGGACTAGCGGGAGGACTTAGGAACGAGCAGTACTTC. The entire variable domain, with the rest obtained from reference TRBV11-2 and TRBJ2-7, is as follows: EAGVAQSPRYKIIEKRQSVAFWCNPISGHATLYWYQQILGQGPKLLIQFQNNGVVDDSQLPKDRFSAERLKGVDSTLKIQPAKLEDSAVYLCASSLGLAGGLRNEQYFGPGTRLTVT.

V usage is TRBV7-6 and J usage is TRBJ2-7; maybe TRBD1 (5 bases). Trimming took 3 bases from V and 3 from J, leaving 15 bases between them. Germline-derived CDR1 and CDR2 are SGHVS and FNYEAQ. The CDR3 extends over 15 amino acids. CDR3 coding DNA: TGTGCCAGCAGCTTGTCGCAGGGTGGAAACTACGAGCAGTACTTC. Translated: CASSLSQGGNYEQYF.

The sample holds many counts of this clonotype. The chain is built from TRBV20-1 and TRBJ2-4; tentative D call: TRBD2 (6 bases). Per germline, CDR1 DFQATT and CDR2 SNEGSKA (reference sequence). CDR3 length equals 14 residues. With 5 bases removed from V and 11 bases from J, the gap between germline ends came to 22 bases. The CDR3 is CSAAEVEGPSVQYF. The CDR3 DNA reads as TGCAGTGCTGCCGAGGTGGAGGGCCCATCTGTTCAGTACTTC.

This clonotype was seen more than once but under ten times. V usage is TRBV29-1 and J usage is TRBJ1-2; 8 nucleotides align to TRBD1. The length of the CDR3 is 12 residues. In germline, CDR1 is SQVTM, CDR2 ANQGSEA. V was pared by 7 bases and J by 3 bases, with 4 bases of the junction left unmatched. CDR3 nucleotides: TGCAGCGAACCACAGGGGGACTATGGCTACACCTTC. This encodes CSEPQGDYGYTF.

This chain uses TRBV5-4 with TRBJ2-2, with D possibly matching TRBD2 (6 bases). Germline lookup yields CDR1 SGHNT and CDR2 YYREEE (reference sequence). Deletions cut 7 bases from V and 1 base from J, with 11 bases between. The CDR3 is made up of 14 amino acids. DNA of the CDR3: TGTGCCAGCGGGGGGACGGGGAACACCGGGGAGCTGTTTTTT. Residues: CASGGTGNTGELFF.

This clonotype was detected ten times or more. The rearrangement uses TRBV7-2 and TRBJ2-2; tentatively, D is TRBD1 or TRBD2 (5 bases each). CDR1 and CDR2 (germline): SGHTA, FQGNSA. The CDR3 contains 16 residues. Trimming cost V 5 bases and J 5 bases, with 18 bases left between them. The chain's CDR3 is CASSLMGVAHTGELFF. The CDR3 nucleotides are TGTGCCAGCAGCCTTATGGGGGTAGCGCATACCGGGGAGCTGTTTTTT. The full variable domain, rest sourced from reference TRBV7-2 and TRBJ2-2, is GAGVSQSPSNKVTEKGKDVELRCDPISGHTALYWYRQSLGQGLEFLIYFQGNSAPDKSGLPSDRFSAERTGGSVSTLTIQRTQQEDSAVYLCASSLMGVAHTGELFFGEGSRLTVL.